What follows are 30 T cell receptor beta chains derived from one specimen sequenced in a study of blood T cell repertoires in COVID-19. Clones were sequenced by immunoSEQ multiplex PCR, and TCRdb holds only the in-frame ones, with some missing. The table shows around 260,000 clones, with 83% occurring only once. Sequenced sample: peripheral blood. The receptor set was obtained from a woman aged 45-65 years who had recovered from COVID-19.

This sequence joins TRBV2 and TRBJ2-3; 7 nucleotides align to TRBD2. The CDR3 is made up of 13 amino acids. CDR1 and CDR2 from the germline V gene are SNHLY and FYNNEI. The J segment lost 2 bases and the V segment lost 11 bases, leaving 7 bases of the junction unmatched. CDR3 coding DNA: TGTGCCTCATCCCGGGACTACACAGATACGCAGTATTTT. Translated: CASSRDYTDTQYF.

CDR3 amino acids: CASSLEVASGSEGYEQYF. CDR3 DNA: TGTGCCAGCAGCTTAGAGGTGGCTAGCGGGAGTGAGGGCTACGAGCAGTACTTC. The rearrangement links TRBV7-2 to TRBJ2-7, with 10 bases matching TRBD2. The CDR3 totals 18 residues. Germline V gene lookup returns CDR1 SGHTA and CDR2 FQGNSA. V shed 1 base and J 3 bases; nucleotides not matched to a gene: 12.

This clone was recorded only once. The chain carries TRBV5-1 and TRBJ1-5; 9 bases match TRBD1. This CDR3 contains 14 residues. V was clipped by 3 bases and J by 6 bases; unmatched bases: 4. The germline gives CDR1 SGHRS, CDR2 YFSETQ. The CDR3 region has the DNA TGCGCCAGCAGCTGGGGGACAGGGCTTCAGCCCCAGCATTTT. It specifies CASSWGTGLQPQHF.

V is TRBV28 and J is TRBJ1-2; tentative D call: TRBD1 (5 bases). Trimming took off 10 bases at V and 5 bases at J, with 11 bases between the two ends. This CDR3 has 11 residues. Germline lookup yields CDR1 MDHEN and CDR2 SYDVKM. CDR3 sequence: CATFDSYGYTF. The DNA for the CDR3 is TGTGCCACCTTCGACAGTTATGGCTACACCTTC.

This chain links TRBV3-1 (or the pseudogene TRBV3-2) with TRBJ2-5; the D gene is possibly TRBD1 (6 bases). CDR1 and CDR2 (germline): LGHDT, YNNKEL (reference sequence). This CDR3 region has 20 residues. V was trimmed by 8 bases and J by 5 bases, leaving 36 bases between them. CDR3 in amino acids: CASSGPGHLGSRGRMETQYF. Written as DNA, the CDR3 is TGTGCCAGCTCGGGGCCAGGGCACCTAGGGAGCAGGGGTCGTATGGAGACCCAGTACTTC.

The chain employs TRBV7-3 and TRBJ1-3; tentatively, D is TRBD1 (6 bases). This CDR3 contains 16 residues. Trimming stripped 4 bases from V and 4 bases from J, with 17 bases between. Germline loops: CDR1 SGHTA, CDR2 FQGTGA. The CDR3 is CASSSQGFGFGNTIYF. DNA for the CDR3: TGTGCCAGCAGCTCACAGGGATTTGGCTTCGGAAACACCATATATTTT. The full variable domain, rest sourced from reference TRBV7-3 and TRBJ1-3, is GAGVSQTPSNKVTEKGKYVELRCDPISGHTALYWYRQSLGQGPEFLIYFQGTGAADDSGLPNDRFFAVRPEGSVSTLKIQRTERGDSAVYLCASSSQGFGFGNTIYFGEGSWLTVV.

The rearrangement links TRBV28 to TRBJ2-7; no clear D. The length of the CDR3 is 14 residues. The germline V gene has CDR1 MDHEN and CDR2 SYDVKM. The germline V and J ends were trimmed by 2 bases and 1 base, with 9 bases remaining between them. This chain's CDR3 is CASSLPHSSYEQYF. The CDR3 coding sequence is TGTGCCAGCAGTTTACCCCACAGTTCCTACGAGCAGTACTTC. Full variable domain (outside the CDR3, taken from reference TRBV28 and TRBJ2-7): DVKVTQSSRYLVKRTGEKVFLECVQDMDHENMFWYRQDPGLGLRLIYFSYDVKMKEKGDIPEGYSVSREKKERFSLILESASTNQTSMYLCASSLPHSSYEQYFGPGTRLTVT.

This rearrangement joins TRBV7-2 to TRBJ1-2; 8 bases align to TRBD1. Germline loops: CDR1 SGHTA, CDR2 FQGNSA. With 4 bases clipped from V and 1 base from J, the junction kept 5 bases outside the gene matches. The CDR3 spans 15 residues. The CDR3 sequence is CASSSQGANNYGYTF. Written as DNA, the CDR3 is TGTGCCAGCAGCTCCCAGGGGGCGAATAACTATGGCTACACCTTC.

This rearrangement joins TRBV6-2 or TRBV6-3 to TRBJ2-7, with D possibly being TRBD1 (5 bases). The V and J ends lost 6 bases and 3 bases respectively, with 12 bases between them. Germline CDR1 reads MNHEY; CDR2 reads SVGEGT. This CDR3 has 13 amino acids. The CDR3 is CASSPQVYYEQYF. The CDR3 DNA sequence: TGTGCCAGCAGCCCACAGGTATACTACGAGCAGTACTTC.

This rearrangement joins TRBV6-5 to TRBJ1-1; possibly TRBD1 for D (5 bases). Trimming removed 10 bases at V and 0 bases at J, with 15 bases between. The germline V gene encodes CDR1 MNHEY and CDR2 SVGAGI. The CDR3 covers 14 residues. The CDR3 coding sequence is TGTGCCAACCGCGTCGGGGGAGTGAACACTGAAGCTTTCTTT. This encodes CANRVGGVNTEAFF.

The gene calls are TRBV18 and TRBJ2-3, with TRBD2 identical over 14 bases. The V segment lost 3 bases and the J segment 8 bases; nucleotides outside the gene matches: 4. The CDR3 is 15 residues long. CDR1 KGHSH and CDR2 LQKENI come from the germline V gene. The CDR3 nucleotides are TGTGCCAGCTCACCGGGACTAGCGGGGGATGTTACGCAGTATTTT. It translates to CASSPGLAGDVTQYF. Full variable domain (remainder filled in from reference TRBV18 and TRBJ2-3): NAGVMQNPRHLVRRRGQEARLRCSPMKGHSHVYWYRQLPEEGLKFMVYLQKENIIDESGMPKERFSAEFPKEGPSILRIQQVVRGDSAAYFCASSPGLAGDVTQYFGPGTRLTVL.

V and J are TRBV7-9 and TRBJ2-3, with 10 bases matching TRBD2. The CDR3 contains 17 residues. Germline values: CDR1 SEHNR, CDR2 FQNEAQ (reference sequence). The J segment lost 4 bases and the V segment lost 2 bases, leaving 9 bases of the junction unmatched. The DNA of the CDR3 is TGTGCCAGCAGCTTAAGGTCTAGCGGGGGCCCCCCAGATACGCAGTATTTT. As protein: CASSLRSSGGPPDTQYF. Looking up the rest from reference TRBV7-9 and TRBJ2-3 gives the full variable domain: DTGVSQNPRHKITKRGQNVTFRCDPISEHNRLYWYRQTLGQGPEFLTYFQNEAQLEKSRLLSDRFSAERPKGSFSTLEIQRTEQGDSAMYLCASSLRSSGGPPDTQYFGPGTRLTVL.

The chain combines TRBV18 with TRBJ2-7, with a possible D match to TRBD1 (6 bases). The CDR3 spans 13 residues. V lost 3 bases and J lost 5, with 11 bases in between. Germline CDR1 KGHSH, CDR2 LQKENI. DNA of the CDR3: TGTGCCAGCTCACCCCCAGGGGATAACGAGCAGTACTTC. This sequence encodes CASSPPGDNEQYF. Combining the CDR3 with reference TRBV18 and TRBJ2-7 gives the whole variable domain NAGVMQNPRHLVRRRGQEARLRCSPMKGHSHVYWYRQLPEEGLKFMVYLQKENIIDESGMPKERFSAEFPKEGPSILRIQQVVRGDSAAYFCASSPPGDNEQYFGPGTRLTVT.

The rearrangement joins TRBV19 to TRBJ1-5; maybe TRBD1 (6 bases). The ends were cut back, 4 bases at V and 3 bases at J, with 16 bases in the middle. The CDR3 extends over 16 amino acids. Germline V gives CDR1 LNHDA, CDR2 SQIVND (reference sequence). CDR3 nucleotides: TGTGCCAGTAGTACGGTGAGCAGGGGCTACAATCAGCCCCAGCATTTT. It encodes CASSTVSRGYNQPQHF. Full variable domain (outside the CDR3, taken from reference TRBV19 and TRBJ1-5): DGGITQSPKYLFRKEGQNVTLSCEQNLNHDAMYWYRQDPGQGLRLIYYSQIVNDFQKGDIAEGYSVSREKKESFPLTVTSAQKNPTAFYLCASSTVSRGYNQPQHFGDGTRLSIL.

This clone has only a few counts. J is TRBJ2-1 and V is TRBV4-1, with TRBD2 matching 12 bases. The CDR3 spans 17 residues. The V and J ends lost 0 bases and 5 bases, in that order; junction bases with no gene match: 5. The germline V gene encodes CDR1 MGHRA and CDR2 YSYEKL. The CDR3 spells CASSQDATSGGNNEQFF. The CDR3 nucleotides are TGCGCCAGCAGCCAAGACGCGACTAGCGGGGGTAACAATGAGCAGTTCTTC.

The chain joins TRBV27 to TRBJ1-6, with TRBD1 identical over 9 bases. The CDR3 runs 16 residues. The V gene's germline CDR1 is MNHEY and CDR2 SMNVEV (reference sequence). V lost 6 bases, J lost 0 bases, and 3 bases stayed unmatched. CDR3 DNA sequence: TGTGCCAGCAGCCGGGACAGGGCCTCCTATAATTCACCCCTCCACTTT. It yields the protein CASSRDRASYNSPLHF.

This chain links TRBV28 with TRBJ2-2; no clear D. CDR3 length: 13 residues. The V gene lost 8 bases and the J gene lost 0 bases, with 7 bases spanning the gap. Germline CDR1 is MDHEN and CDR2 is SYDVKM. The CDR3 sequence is CASAVSNTGELFF. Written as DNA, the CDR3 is TGTGCCAGCGCAGTATCGAACACCGGGGAGCTGTTTTTT.

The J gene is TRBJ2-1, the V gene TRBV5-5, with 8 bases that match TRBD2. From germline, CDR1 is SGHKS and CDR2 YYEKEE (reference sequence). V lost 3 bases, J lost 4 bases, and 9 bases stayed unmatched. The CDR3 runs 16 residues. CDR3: CASSWSLGTRYNEQFF. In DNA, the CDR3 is TGTGCCAGCAGCTGGAGCCTCGGGACTAGATACAATGAGCAGTTCTTC.

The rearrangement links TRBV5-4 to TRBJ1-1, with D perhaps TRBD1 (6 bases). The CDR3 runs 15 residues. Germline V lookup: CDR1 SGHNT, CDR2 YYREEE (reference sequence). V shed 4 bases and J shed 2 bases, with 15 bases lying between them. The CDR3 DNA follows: TGTGCCAGCAGCCCTCGGTCACAGGGTAACACTGAAGCTTTCTTT. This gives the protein CASSPRSQGNTEAFF.

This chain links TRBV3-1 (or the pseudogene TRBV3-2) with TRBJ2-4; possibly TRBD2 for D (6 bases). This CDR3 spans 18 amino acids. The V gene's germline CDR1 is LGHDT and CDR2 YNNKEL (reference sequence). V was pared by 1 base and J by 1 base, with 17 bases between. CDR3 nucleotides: TGTGCCAGCAGCCAAGGGCCTAGCGCCGCGACGGCCAAAAACATTCAGTACTTC. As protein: CASSQGPSAATAKNIQYF.

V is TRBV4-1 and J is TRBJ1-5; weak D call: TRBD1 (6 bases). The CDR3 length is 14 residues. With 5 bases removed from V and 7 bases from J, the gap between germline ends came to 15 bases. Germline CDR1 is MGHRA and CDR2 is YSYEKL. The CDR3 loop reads CASSSSARGQPQHF. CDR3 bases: TGCGCCAGCAGCTCAAGCGCGAGGGGGCAGCCCCAGCATTTT.

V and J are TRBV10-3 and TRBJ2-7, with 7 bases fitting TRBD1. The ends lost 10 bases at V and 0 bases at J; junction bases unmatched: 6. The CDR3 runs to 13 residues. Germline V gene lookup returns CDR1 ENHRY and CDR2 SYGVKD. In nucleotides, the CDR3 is TGTGCCAGCGGACAGGAGAGCTCCTACGAGCAGTACTTC. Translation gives CASGQESSYEQYF.

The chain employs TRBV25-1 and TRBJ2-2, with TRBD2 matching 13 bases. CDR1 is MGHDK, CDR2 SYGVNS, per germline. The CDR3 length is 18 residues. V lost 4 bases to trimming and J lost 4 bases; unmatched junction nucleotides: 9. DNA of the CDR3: TGTGCCAGCAGTGCCCCGGGACTAGCGGGACCCGGCACCGGGGAGCTGTTTTTT. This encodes CASSAPGLAGPGTGELFF.

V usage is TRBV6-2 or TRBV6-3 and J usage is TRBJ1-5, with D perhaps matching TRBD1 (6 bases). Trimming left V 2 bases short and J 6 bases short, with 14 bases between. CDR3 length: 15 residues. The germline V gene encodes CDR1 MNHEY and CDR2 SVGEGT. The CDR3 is CASSYRTAPVQPQHF. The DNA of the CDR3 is TGTGCCAGCAGTTACCGGACAGCCCCCGTTCAGCCCCAGCATTTT.

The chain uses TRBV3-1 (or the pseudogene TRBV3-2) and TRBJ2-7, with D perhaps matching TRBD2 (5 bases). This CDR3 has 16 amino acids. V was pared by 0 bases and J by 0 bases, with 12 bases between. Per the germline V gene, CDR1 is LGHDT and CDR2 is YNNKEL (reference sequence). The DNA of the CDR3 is TGTGCCAGCAGCCAAGAAGGCGGGCGAACCTCCTACGAGCAGTACTTC. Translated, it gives CASSQEGGRTSYEQYF.

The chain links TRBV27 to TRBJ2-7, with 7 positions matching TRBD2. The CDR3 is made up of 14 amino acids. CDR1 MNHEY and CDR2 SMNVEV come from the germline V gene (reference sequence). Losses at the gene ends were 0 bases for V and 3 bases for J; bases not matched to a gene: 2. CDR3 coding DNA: TGTGCCAGCAGTTTATCCGGGGGGTTCTACGAGCAGTACTTC. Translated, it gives CASSLSGGFYEQYF.

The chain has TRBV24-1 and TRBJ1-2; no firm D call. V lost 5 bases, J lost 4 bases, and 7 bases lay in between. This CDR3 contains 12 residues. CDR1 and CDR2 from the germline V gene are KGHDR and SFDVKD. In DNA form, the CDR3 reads TGTGCCACCAGTGCGGAGGGCTATGGCTACACCTTC. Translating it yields CATSAEGYGYTF.

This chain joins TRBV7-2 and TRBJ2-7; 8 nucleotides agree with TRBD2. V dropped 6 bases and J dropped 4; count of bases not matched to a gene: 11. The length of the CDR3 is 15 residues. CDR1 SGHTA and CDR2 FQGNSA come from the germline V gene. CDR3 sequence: CASSPAWGLGYEQYF. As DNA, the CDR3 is TGTGCCAGCAGTCCGGCGTGGGGACTAGGGTACGAGCAGTACTTC.

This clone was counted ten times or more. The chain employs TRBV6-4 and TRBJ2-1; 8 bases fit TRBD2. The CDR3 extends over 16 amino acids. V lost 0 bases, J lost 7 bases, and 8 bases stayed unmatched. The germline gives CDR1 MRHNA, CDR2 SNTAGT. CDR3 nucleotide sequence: TGTGCCAGCAGTGACTCGGCGGGAGGTGGGGAAAATGAGCAGTTCTTC. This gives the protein CASSDSAGGGENEQFF.

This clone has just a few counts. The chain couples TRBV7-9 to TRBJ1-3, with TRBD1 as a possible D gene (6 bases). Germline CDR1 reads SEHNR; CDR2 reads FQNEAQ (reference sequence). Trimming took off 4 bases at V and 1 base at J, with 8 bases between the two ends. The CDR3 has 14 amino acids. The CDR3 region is CASSSGVSGNTIYF. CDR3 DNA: TGTGCCAGCAGCTCAGGGGTTTCTGGAAACACCATATATTTT.